This record looks at one T cell receptor beta chain sequence and its context. TCR beta sequences were obtained from blood CD8+ and CD4+ T cells. When the RNA was reverse transcribed, random hexamers were used with an input of roughly 0.45 to 1 ug. TCRdb re-derived calls from the immunoSEQ multiplex PCR reads in MiXCR, one entry per CDR3 protein. Altogether roughly 120,000 distinct CDR3 sequences are present, roughly 96% being singletons, with the ten largest covering under 0.1%. The sample is drawn from a study of CD8 T cells in Susac syndrome. This CDR3 has 10 amino acids. Germline V gives CDR1 SEHNR, CDR2 FQNEAQ (reference sequence). V was cut by 5 bases and J by 9 bases, with 5 bases left in between.

The sequencing input was CD4+ T cells from PBMCs. The TCR comes from a human donor in good health. The chain combines TRBV7-9 with TRBJ2-1; no reliable D call. The chain's CDR3 is CASSRTEQFF. Written as DNA, the CDR3 is TGTGCCAGCAGCCGGACTGAGCAGTTCTTC.